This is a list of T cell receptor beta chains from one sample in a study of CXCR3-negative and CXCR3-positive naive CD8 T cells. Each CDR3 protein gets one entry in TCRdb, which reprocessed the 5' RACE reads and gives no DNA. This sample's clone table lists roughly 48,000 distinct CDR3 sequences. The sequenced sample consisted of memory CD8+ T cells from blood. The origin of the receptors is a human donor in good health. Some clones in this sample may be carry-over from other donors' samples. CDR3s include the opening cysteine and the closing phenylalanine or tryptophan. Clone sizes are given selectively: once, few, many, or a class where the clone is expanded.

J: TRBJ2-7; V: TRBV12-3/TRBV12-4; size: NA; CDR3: CASSFSGYEQYF
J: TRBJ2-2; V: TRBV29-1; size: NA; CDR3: CSVVANGYTGELFF
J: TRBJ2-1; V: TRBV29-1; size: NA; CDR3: CSVDGLNYNEQFF
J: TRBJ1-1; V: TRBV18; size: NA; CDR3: CASSPQEGGDTEAFF
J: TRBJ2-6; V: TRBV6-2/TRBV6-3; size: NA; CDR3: CASSYRISGANVLTF
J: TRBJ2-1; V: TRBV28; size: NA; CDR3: CASSSPLAGGSHNEQFF
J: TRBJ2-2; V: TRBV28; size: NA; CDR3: CASSLMGTNTGELFF
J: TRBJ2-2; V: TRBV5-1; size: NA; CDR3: CASSRRNTGELFF
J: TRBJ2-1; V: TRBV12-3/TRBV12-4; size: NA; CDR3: CASSRSGPSSYNEQFF
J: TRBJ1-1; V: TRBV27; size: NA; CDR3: CASSLGVWDTEAFF
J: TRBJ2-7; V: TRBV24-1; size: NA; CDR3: CATSEGPEQYF
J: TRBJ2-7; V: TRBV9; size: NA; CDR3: CASSVELDANEQYF
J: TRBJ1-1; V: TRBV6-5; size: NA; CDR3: CASSYSNWGEAFF
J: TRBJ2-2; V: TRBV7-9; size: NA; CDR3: CASSATSGGAPGELFF
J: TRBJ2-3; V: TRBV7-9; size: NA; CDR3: CASRSLLAAPEDTQYF
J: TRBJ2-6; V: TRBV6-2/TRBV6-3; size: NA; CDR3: CASSHASGANVLTF
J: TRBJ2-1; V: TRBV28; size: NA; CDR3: CASGHTGNHEQFF
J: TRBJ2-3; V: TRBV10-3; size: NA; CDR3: CAISESTVDSSSTDTQYF
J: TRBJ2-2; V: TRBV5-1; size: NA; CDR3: CASSLAEGLINTGELFF
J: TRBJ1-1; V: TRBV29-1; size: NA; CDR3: CSTRLDNTEAFF
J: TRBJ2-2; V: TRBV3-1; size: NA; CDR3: CASSQDQRQGLSTGELFF
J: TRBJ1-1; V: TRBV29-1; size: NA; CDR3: CSVETGGRTEAFF
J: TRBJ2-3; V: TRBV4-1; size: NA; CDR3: CASSQGILGTDTQYF
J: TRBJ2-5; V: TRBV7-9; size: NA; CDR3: CASSSLQGAMETQYF
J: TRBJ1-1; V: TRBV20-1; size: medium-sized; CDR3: CSVPYGENTEAFF
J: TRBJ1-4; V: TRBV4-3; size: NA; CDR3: CASSRDRFGEKLFF
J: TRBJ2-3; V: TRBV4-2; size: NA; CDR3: CASSPFGTSGGPTDTQYF
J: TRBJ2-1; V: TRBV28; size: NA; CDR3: CASSFSTSGGSNEQFF
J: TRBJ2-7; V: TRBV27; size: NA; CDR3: CASSLDRGSYEQYF
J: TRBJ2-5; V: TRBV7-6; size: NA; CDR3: CASSLEGTDKETQYF
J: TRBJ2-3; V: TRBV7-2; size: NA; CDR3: CASRLGGRRTDTQYF
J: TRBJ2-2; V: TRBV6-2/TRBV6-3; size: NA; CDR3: CASSLTSSAGELFF
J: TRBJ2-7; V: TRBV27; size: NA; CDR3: CASSFQGGEQYF
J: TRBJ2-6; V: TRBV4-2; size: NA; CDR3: CASSQGSRASGANVLTF
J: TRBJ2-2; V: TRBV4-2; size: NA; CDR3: CASSQDAGAPGELFF
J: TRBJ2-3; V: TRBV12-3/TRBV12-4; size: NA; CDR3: CASSLVVASTDTQYF
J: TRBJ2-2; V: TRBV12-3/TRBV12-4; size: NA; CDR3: CASSLAGNIGELFF
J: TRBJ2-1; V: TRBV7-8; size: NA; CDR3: CASSLGGGEQFF
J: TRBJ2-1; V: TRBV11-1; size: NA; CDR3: CASSFGGSYNEQFF
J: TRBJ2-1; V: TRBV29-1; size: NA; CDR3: CSVSGTYNEQFF
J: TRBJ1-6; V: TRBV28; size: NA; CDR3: CASTFIEGNSPLHF
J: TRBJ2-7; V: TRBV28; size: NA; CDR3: CASSLRGASYEQYF
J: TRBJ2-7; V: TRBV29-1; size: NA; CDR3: CSVPGSPEQYF
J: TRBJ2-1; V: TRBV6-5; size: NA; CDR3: CASSLQGDEQFF
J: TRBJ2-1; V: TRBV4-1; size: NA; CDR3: CASSQLGQGSYNEQFF
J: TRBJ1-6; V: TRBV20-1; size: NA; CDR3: CSASEGGGGNSPLHF
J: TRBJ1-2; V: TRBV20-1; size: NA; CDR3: CSARPQGGYTF
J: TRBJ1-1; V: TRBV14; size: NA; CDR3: CASSQNWGFDTEAFF
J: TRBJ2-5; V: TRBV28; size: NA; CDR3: CASSFYWTKETQYF
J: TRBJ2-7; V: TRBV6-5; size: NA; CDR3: CASSPAPLTYEQYF
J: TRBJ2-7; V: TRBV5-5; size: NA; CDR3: CASSYNYYEQYF
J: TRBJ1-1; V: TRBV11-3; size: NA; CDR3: CASSSGTGLQAFF
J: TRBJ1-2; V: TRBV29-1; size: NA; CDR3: CSVRTGSYGYTF
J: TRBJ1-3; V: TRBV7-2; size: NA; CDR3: CASSLGFHSHSGNTIYF
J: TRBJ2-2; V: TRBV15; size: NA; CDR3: CATSRVSGSGELFF